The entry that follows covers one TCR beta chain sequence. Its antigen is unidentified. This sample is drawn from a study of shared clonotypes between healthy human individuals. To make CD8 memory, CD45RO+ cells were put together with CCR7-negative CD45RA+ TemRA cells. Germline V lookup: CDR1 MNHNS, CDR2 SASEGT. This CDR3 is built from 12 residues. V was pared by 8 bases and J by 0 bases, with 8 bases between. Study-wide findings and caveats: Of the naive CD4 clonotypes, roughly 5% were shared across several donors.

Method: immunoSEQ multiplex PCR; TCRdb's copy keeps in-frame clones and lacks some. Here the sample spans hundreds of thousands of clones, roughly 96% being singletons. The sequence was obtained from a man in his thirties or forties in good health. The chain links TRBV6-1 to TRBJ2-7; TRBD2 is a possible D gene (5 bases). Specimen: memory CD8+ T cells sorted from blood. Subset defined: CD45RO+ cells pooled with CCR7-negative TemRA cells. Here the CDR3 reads CASSGSSYEQYF. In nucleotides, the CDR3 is TGTGCCAGCTCGGGGAGCTCCTACGAGCAGTACTTC.